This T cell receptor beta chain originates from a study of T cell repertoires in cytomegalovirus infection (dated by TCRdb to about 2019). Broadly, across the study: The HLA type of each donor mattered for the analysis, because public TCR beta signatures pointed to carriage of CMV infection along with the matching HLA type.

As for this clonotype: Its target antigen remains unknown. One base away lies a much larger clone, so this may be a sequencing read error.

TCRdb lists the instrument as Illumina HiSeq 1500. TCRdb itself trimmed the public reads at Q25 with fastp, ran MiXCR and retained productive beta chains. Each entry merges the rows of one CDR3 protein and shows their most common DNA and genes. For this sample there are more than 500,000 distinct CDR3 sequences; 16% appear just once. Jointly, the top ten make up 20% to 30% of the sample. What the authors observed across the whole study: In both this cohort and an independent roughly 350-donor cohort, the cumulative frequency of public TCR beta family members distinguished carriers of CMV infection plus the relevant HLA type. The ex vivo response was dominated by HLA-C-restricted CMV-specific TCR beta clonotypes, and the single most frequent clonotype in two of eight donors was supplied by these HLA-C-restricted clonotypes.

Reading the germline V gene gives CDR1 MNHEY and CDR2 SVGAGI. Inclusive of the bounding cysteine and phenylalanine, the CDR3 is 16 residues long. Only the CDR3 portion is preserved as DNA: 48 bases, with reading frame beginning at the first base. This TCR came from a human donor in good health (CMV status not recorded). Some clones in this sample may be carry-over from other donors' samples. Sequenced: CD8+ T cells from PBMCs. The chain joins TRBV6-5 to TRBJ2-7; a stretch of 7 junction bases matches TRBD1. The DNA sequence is TGTGCCAGCAGTTACGATCGGGACAGATACTCCTACGAGCAGCACTTC. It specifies CASSYDRDRYSYEQHF.